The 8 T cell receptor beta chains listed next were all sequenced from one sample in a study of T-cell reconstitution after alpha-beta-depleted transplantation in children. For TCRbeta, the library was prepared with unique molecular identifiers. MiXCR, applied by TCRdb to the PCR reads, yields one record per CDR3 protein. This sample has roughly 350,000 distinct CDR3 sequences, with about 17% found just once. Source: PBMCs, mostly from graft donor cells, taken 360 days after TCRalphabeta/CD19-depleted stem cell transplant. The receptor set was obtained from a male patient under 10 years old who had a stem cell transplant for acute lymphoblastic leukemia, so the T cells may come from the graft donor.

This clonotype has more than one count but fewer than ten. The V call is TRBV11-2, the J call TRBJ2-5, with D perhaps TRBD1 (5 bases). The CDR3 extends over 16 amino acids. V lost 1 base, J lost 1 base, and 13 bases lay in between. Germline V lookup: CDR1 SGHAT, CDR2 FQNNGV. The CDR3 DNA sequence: TGTGCCAGCAGCTTAGTAGGCAGGGTGAGCCAAGAGACCCAGTACTTC. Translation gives CASSLVGRVSQETQYF. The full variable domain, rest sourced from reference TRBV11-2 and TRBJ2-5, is EAGVAQSPRYKIIEKRQSVAFWCNPISGHATLYWYQQILGQGPKLLIQFQNNGVVDDSQLPKDRFSAERLKGVDSTLKIQPAKLEDSAVYLCASSLVGRVSQETQYFGPGTRLLVL.

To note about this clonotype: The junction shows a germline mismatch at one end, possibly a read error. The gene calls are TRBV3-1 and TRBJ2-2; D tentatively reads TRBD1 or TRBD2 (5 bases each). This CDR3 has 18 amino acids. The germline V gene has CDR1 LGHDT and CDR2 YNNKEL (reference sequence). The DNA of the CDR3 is TGTGCCATCAGCCGTATAGGGGACGGCCTCCCGAACACCGGGGAGCTGTTTTTT. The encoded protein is CAISRIGDGLPNTGELFF.

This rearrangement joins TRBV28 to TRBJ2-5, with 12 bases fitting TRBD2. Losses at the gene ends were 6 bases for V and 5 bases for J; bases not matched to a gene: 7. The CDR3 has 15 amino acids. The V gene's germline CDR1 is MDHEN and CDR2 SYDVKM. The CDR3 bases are TGTGCCAGCAGCCTCCCGCTAGCGGGAGGGGAGACCCAGTACTTC. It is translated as CASSLPLAGGETQYF.

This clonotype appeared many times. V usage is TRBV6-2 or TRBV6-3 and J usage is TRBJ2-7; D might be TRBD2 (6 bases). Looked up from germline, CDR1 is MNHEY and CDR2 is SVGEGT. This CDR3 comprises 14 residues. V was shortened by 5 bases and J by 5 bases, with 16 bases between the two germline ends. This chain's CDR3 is CASSMWRARNEQYF. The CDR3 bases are TGTGCCAGCAGTATGTGGAGGGCTAGGAACGAGCAGTACTTC.

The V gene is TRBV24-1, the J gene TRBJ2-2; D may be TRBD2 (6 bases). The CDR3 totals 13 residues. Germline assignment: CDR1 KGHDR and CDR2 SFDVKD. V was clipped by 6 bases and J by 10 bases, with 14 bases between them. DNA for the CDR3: TGTGCCACCAGTCGAACCCCGGGAGAGGAGCTGTTTTTT. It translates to CATSRTPGEELFF.

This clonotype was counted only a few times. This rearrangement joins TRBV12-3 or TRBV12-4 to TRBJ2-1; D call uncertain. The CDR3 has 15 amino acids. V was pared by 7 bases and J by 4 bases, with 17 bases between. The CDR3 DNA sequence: TGTGCCAGCACCGATATGGGATTCCGTTACAATGAGCAGTTCTTC. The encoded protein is CASTDMGFRYNEQFF.

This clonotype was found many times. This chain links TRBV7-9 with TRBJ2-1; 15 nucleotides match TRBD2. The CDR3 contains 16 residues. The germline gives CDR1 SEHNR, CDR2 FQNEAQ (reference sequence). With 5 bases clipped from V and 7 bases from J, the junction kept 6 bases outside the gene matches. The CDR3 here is CASSPIGLAGGNEQFF. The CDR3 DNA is TGTGCCAGCAGCCCGATCGGACTAGCGGGAGGGAATGAGCAGTTCTTC.

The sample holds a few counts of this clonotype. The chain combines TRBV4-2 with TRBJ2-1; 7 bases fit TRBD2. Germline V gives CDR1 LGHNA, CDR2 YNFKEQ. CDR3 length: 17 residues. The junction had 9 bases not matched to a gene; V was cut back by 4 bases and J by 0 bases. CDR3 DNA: TGTGCCAGCAGCCTTGGTCCGGGACTAAGCTCCTACAATGAGCAGTTCTTC. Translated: CASSLGPGLSSYNEQFF.